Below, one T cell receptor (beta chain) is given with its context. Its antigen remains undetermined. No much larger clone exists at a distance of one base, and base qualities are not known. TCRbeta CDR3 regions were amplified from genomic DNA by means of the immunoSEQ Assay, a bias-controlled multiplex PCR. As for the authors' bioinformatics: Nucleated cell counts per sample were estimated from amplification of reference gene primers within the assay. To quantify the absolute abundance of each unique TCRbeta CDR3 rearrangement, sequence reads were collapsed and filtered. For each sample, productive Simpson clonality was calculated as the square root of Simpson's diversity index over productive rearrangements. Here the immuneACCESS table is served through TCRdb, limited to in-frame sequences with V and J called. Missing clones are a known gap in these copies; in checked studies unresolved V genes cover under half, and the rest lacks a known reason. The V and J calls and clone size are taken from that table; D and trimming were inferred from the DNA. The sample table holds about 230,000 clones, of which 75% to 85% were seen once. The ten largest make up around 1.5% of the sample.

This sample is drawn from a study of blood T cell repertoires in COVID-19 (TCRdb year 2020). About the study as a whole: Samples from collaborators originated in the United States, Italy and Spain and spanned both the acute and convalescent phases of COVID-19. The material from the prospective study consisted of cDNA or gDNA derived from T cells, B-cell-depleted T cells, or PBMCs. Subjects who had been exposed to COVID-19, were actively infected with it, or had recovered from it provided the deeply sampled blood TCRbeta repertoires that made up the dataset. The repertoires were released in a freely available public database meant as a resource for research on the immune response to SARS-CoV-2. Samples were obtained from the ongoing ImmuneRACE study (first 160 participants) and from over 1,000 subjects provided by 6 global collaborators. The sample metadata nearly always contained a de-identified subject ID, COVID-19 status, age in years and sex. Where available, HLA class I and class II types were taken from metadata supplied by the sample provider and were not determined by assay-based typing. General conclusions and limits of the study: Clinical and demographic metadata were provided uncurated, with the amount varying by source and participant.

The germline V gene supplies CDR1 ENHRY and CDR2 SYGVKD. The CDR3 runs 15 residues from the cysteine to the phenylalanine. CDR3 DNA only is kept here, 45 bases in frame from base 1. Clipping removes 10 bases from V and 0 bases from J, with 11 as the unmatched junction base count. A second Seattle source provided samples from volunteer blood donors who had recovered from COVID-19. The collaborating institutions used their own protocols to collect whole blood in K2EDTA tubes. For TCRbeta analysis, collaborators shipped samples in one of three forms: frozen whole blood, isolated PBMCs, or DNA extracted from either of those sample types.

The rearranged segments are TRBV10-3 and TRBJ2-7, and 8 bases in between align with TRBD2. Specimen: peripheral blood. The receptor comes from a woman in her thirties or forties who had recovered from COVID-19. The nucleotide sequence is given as TGTGCCACCAACCCCCAAGCGGGGGACTCCTACGAGCAGTACTTC. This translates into CATNPQAGDSYEQYF.